Detailed here is one T cell receptor beta chain. Its antigen is currently unknown. Profiled with immunoSEQ multiplex PCR; TCRdb holds only in-frame clones, not every one. This table has about 150,000 clones, around 90% appearing once. Germline V gene sequence: CDR1 MDHEN, CDR2 SYDVKM. There are 16 residues in the CDR3. Trimming cost V 6 bases and J 7 bases; bases outside gene matches: 18. The source of the sample is a study of graft-versus-host responses after intestinal transplantation. Study-level information: Anti-thymocyte globulin was used for induction in all recipients, who then took tacrolimus and steroids for around 3 years.

Overall study results and limits: The study associated peak circulating GvH clone levels with early post-transplant HvG declines. Recipient marrow held GvH clones, some first seen in ileum or blood. Subjects displaying graft-donor T cell macrochimerism possessed elevated graft-versus-host to host-versus-graft clonal ratios inside allografts.

Specimen: unstimulated CD4+ T cells sorted from spleen or lymph node cells, collected before intestinal transplant. This chain joins TRBV28 and TRBJ2-7, with 7 bases that match TRBD1. The clonotype comes from a human donor who received an intestinal transplant. The CDR3 region has the DNA TGTGCCAGCAGCCATACGAGACAGGGCCACAGGAGAGAGCAGTACTTC. It translates to CASSHTRQGHRREQYF.